Listed here are 11 T cell receptor beta chains from one sample, sequenced in a study of control samples from healthy donors and cancer patients (dated by TCRdb to about 2020). The library came from the immunoSEQ multiplex PCR assay. Not all clones reach the TCRdb copy of this immuneACCESS table, which keeps in-frame sequences only. Checked studies attribute under half of the gap to unresolved V genes and leave the rest unexplained. The sample table shows under 95,000 clones, and roughly nine tenths are seen once. Roughly 0.92% of the sample is in the top ten clones. Source material: blood. The receptors stem from a woman aged 30 to 39 in good health.

This clone was recorded a few times. The rearrangement links TRBV7-3 to TRBJ1-3; a weak D match, TRBD1 (6 bases). Germline assignment: CDR1 SGHTA and CDR2 FQGTGA. The CDR3 runs 15 residues. V was clipped by 2 bases and J by 0 bases, with 8 bases between them. The CDR3 DNA follows: TGTGCCAGCAGCTTATCGACAGGCTCTGGAAACACCATATATTTT. This gives the protein CASSLSTGSGNTIYF. The whole variable domain, filled in from reference TRBV7-3 and TRBJ1-3, reads GAGVSQTPSNKVTEKGKYVELRCDPISGHTALYWYRQSLGQGPEFLIYFQGTGAADDSGLPNDRFFAVRPEGSVSTLKIQRTERGDSAVYLCASSLSTGSGNTIYFGEGSWLTVV.

The chain uses TRBV12-3 or TRBV12-4 and TRBJ1-1; 7 positions agree with TRBD1. Trimming took 5 bases from V and 11 from J; bases not matched to a gene: 5. This CDR3 is built from 11 residues. The CDR3 DNA reads as TGTGCCAGCAGTGGGACAGTGAGGGCTTTCTTT. Translation gives CASSGTVRAFF.

V gene TRBV19 combines with J gene TRBJ2-3; TRBD2 aligns across 14 bases. From germline, CDR1 is LNHDA and CDR2 SQIVND (reference sequence). This CDR3 has 17 residues. Trimming removed 3 bases from V and 3 bases from J; junction bases left unmatched: 5. CDR3 DNA sequence: TGTGCCAGTAGTATGCGACTAGCGGGGGGGCCGACAGATACGCAGTATTTT. It is translated as CASSMRLAGGPTDTQYF.

The V gene is TRBV5-1, the J gene TRBJ2-1; unclear D gene. CDR3 length: 16 residues. Trimming cost V 2 bases and J 1 base, with 13 bases left between them. CDR1 is SGHRS, CDR2 YFSETQ, per germline. The CDR3 DNA reads TGCGCCAGCAGCTTCTCGGCACGGGCATCCTACAATGAGCAGTTCTTC. Translating gives CASSFSARASYNEQFF. The whole variable domain, filled in from reference TRBV5-1 and TRBJ2-1, reads KAGVTQTPRYLIKTRGQQVTLSCSPISGHRSVSWYQQTPGQGLQFLFEYFSETQRNKGNFPGRFSGRQFSNSRSEMNVSTLELGDSALYLCASSFSARASYNEQFFGPGTRLTVL.

DNA of the CDR3: TGTGCCAGCAGGTCCGGGACAGGGTGGGATGAGCAGTTCTTC. Residues: CASRSGTGWDEQFF. V and J are TRBV6-6 and TRBJ2-1; 9 nucleotides agree with TRBD1. V was pared by 6 bases and J by 8 bases, with 8 bases of the junction left unmatched. The germline V gene encodes CDR1 MNHNY and CDR2 SVGAGI (reference sequence). The CDR3 is 14 amino acids.

The genes are TRBV27 and TRBJ2-7, with a possible D match to TRBD1 (6 bases). V lost 5 bases and J 5 bases, leaving 19 bases between the germline ends. Germline V lookup: CDR1 MNHEY, CDR2 SMNVEV (reference sequence). CDR3 length: 15 residues. The CDR3 bases are TGTGCCAGCAGTCCCGCATGGGGGCCCAAAAACGAGCAGTACTTC. As protein: CASSPAWGPKNEQYF.

This CDR3 is CAISVRGGLRVDTQYF. Written as DNA, the CDR3 is TGTGCCATCAGTGTTCGGGGGGGGCTCAGAGTAGATACGCAGTATTTT. The rearrangement links TRBV10-3 to TRBJ2-3; 8 positions agree with TRBD2. Germline lookup yields CDR1 ENHRY and CDR2 SYGVKD. This CDR3 comprises 16 residues. V shed 4 bases and J 5 bases; nucleotides not matched to a gene: 11.

This clone has only one observation. V and J are TRBV5-1 and TRBJ1-6; D is unclear. The CDR3 sequence is 15 residues long. V dropped 0 bases and J dropped 3 bases, with 7 bases sitting between them. The V gene's germline CDR1 is SGHRS and CDR2 YFSETQ. DNA for the CDR3: TGCGCCAGCAGCTTGGCCGGGATCTATAATTCACCCCTCCACTTT. This translates into CASSLAGIYNSPLHF.

The V gene is TRBV5-4, the J gene TRBJ2-7; 8 nucleotides agree with TRBD2. V lost 0 bases to trimming and J lost 5 bases; unmatched junction nucleotides: 7. The CDR3 covers 15 residues. The V gene's germline CDR1 is SGHNT and CDR2 YYREEE (reference sequence). This CDR3 is CASSLGTSGGDEQYF. In nucleotides, the CDR3 is TGTGCCAGCAGCTTGGGAACGAGCGGGGGCGACGAGCAGTACTTC. The variable domain in full, completed from reference TRBV5-4 and TRBJ2-7, reads ETGVTQSPTHLIKTRGQQVTLRCSSQSGHNTVSWYQQALGQGPQFIFQYYREEENGRGNFPPRFSGLQFPNYSSELNVNALELDDSALYLCASSLGTSGGDEQYFGPGTRLTVT.

Written as DNA, the CDR3 is TGTGCCAGCAGTGAACCGGGGGGAACAGCCTCGTACGAGCAGTACTTC. Residues: CASSEPGGTASYEQYF. V is TRBV2 and J is TRBJ2-7, with 7 bases identical to TRBD2. The germline gives CDR1 SNHLY, CDR2 FYNNEI. The junction had 11 bases not matched to a gene; V was cut back by 2 bases and J by 4 bases. This CDR3 has 16 residues.

This clone was picked up one time. V usage is TRBV12-3 or TRBV12-4 and J usage is TRBJ1-5; D ambiguous. Trimming cost V 6 bases and J 5 bases, with 8 bases left between them. The CDR3 totals 12 residues. CDR3 amino acids: CASSDGYQPQHF. The CDR3, as DNA: TGTGCCAGCAGCGACGGATATCAGCCCCAGCATTTT.